One sample yielded the 22 T cell receptor beta chains listed below, sequenced in a study of blood T cells in healthy people across ages. Through a sample-barcoded 5' primer and a J-beta primer mix, a second PCR was run for roughly 6 to 11 cycles. TCRdb re-called the 5' RACE reads through MiXCR, storing one row per CDR3 protein. The table lists some 710,000 distinct CDR3 sequences, 35% to 60% of them singletons. The specimen sequenced was blood. All receptors come from an elderly man in good health.

This clonotype was found many times. This chain joins TRBV15 and TRBJ2-1, with 7 bases lining up with TRBD2. CDR1 and CDR2 from the germline V gene are LNHNV and YYDKDF (reference sequence). CDR3 length: 15 amino acids. Losses at the gene ends were 3 bases for V and 5 bases for J; bases not matched to a gene: 7. The CDR3 DNA reads TGTGCCACCAGCAGTAATCGACTAGCTAACAATGAGCAGTTCTTC. Protein: CATSSNRLANNEQFF.

This clonotype was detected only a few times. The junction departs from the called germline gene at one end, perhaps through a read error. The rearrangement uses TRBV5-1 and TRBJ2-2; D is possibly TRBD1 (5 bases). Germline lookup yields CDR1 SGHRS and CDR2 YFSETQ. The CDR3 has 15 residues. The DNA for the CDR3 is TGCGCCAGCAGCTACGCAGGGCAGAACACCAGGGAGCTGTTTTTT. This gives the protein CASSYAGQNTRELFF.

This clonotype was seen more than once but under ten times. The V call is TRBV5-1, the J call TRBJ2-1, with unresolved D. Trimming left V 0 bases short and J 1 base short, with 11 bases between. CDR3 length: 16 amino acids. Germline-derived CDR1 and CDR2 are SGHRS and YFSETQ. This CDR3 is CASSLDGIGSYNEQFF. The CDR3 DNA reads TGCGCCAGCAGCTTGGATGGGATAGGATCCTACAATGAGCAGTTCTTC.

This clonotype was counted a few times. The CDR3 loop reads CASSVRGHNQETQYF. CDR3 nucleotide sequence: TGTGCCAGCAGCGTTAGAGGACACAACCAAGAGACCCAGTACTTC. The J gene is TRBJ2-5, the V gene TRBV9, with D perhaps TRBD1 (5 bases). CDR3 length: 15 amino acids. Deletions cut 2 bases from V and 0 bases from J, with 11 bases between. Looked up from germline, CDR1 is SGDLS and CDR2 is YYNGEE.

The chain couples TRBV6-1 to TRBJ2-3; 7 bases fit TRBD2. This CDR3 contains 15 residues. Germline V lookup: CDR1 MNHNS, CDR2 SASEGT. After removal of 5 bases from V and 0 bases from J, the junction contained 5 bases not matched to a gene. CDR3 coding DNA: TGTGCCAGCAGTCGGCTAGCGGCGAGCACAGATACGCAGTATTTT. This translates into CASSRLAASTDTQYF.

This clonotype was detected only a few times. V and J are TRBV7-2 and TRBJ1-6; 9 nucleotides agree with TRBD1. This CDR3 contains 15 residues. The germline gives CDR1 SGHTA, CDR2 FQGNSA. V lost 5 bases, J lost 7 bases, and 6 bases stayed unmatched. Written as DNA, the CDR3 is TGTGCCAGCAGCCCTATGGGACAGGGAAATTCACCCCTCCACTTT. Its protein product is CASSPMGQGNSPLHF.

This clonotype has at least ten counts. J is TRBJ2-1 and V is TRBV9; perhaps D is TRBD1 or TRBD2 (5 bases each). The germline CDR1 and CDR2 sequences are SGDLS and YYNGEE. Trimming cost V 4 bases and J 12 bases, with 20 bases left between them. The CDR3 runs to 14 residues. CDR3 in amino acids: CASSPTGTSNGQFF. CDR3 DNA: TGTGCCAGCAGCCCCACCGGGACCAGCAACGGGCAGTTCTTC.

The V gene is TRBV7-2, the J gene TRBJ2-3; TRBD2 agrees at 12 bases. Germline V gene lookup returns CDR1 SGHTA and CDR2 FQGNSA. This CDR3 region has 14 residues. J gave up 9 bases and V 5 bases, and 6 bases lay outside the gene matches. CDR3 loop: CASSPRLAGVTQYF. CDR3 nucleotide sequence: TGTGCCAGCAGCCCGAGACTAGCGGGAGTCACGCAGTATTTT. Full variable domain (remainder filled in from reference TRBV7-2 and TRBJ2-3): GAGVSQSPSNKVTEKGKDVELRCDPISGHTALYWYRQSLGQGLEFLIYFQGNSAPDKSGLPSDRFSAERTGGSVSTLTIQRTQQEDSAVYLCASSPRLAGVTQYFGPGTRLTVL.

This clonotype has just a few counts. V and J are TRBV20-1 and TRBJ1-1, with D tentatively TRBD1 (5 bases). The V and J ends lost 3 bases and 5 bases respectively, with 13 bases between them. Germline loops: CDR1 DFQATT, CDR2 SNEGSKA (reference sequence). CDR3 length: 13 residues. CDR3 loop: CSARVGGMTEAFF. For the CDR3, the DNA is TGCAGTGCTAGGGTTGGGGGAATGACTGAAGCTTTCTTT.

CDR3 amino acids: CASSRTSGGGADTQYF. The DNA for the CDR3 is TGTGCCAGCAGTCGGACTAGCGGGGGGGGGGCAGATACGCAGTATTTT. V usage is TRBV6-5 and J usage is TRBJ2-3, with 15 bases identical to TRBD2. The CDR3 is 16 amino acids. The germline V gene has CDR1 MNHEY and CDR2 SVGAGI. V lost 5 bases to trimming and J lost 4 bases; unmatched junction nucleotides: 4.

V usage is TRBV11-3 and J usage is TRBJ2-7, with 8 bases that match TRBD1. The end of the DNA is better explained by TRBJ2-4, so the J call may be wrong. This CDR3 spans 13 amino acids. CDR1 and CDR2 (germline): SGHNT, YENEEA. CDR3 DNA: TGTGCCAGCAGCATGGGACAGGAAAACATTCAGTACTTC. Its translation: CASSMGQENIQYF.

The gene calls are TRBV6-6 and TRBJ1-1; no clear D. This CDR3 contains 13 residues. V lost 8 bases to trimming and J lost 0 bases, with 10 bases between them. Germline V gene sequence: CDR1 MNHNY, CDR2 SVGAGI (reference sequence). The DNA for the CDR3 is TGTGCCAGCCGGGAGCGGATGAACACTGAAGCTTTCTTT. Amino acid sequence: CASRERMNTEAFF.

The chain is built from TRBV20-1 and TRBJ2-5; D not resolved. Trimming took 8 bases from V and 1 from J, leaving 8 bases between them. Germline CDR1 DFQATT, CDR2 SNEGSKA (reference sequence). The CDR3 consists of 11 residues. The CDR3 DNA reads as TGCAGTCCGGAAGCCCAAGAGACCCAGTACTTC. It yields the protein CSPEAQETQYF.

This clonotype was found many times. In nucleotides, the CDR3 is TGTGCCAGCAGCCAATTGACTAGCGGGAGCAATGAGCAGTTCTTC. Translation gives CASSQLTSGSNEQFF. This chain uses TRBV4-2 with TRBJ2-1, with 12 bases that match TRBD2. Losses at the gene ends were 2 bases for V and 6 bases for J; bases not matched to a gene: 2. The V gene's germline CDR1 is LGHNA and CDR2 YNFKEQ. This CDR3 spans 15 amino acids.

Points on this clonotype: Mismatch with germline at one junction end may stem from a read error. This sequence joins TRBV24-1 and TRBJ2-7; TRBD1 or TRBD2 may be the D gene (5 bases each). CDR1 is KGHDR and CDR2 is SFDVKD in the germline V gene. This CDR3 is 11 amino acids long. The CDR3, as DNA: TGTGCCACCGGGGGTGACAATGGAGTACACTTC. Translating it yields CATGGDNGVHF.

CDR3 sequence: CASSQYGPGWYQETQYF. The CDR3 nucleotides read TGTGCCAGCAGCCAATATGGCCCAGGGTGGTACCAAGAGACCCAGTACTTC. The chain has TRBV14 and TRBJ2-5, with TRBD1 as a possible D gene (5 bases). The CDR3 length is 17 residues. The germline V and J ends were trimmed by 2 bases and 0 bases, with 16 bases remaining between them. The germline V gene has CDR1 SGHDN and CDR2 FVKESK.

V and J are TRBV28 and TRBJ2-4, with D perhaps given as TRBD1 or TRBD2 (5 bases each). Germline V gene sequence: CDR1 MDHEN, CDR2 SYDVKM. The CDR3 covers 16 residues. Deletions cut 6 bases from V and 12 bases from J, with 27 bases between. CDR3 coding DNA: TGTGCCAGCAGAGGAGAGGGGACGGGTGCCCAAGGTACTCAGTACTTC. Its protein is CASRGEGTGAQGTQYF.

This clonotype came up a few times. The V call is TRBV28, the J call TRBJ1-5, with D perhaps matching TRBD1 (5 bases). CDR3 length: 17 amino acids. Trimming took off 2 bases at V and 0 bases at J, with 14 bases between the two ends. Germline CDR1 MDHEN, CDR2 SYDVKM. CDR3 sequence (DNA): TGTGCCAGCAGTTTAGGGTGGCGGACAAATAGCAATCAGCCCCAGCATTTT. This translates into CASSLGWRTNSNQPQHF.

This rearrangement joins TRBV7-3 to TRBJ2-3; the D is unclear. Trimming stripped 4 bases from V and 5 bases from J, with 7 bases between. The germline gives CDR1 SGHTA, CDR2 FQGTGA. CDR3 length equals 12 residues. The CDR3: CASSSMGDTQYF. The CDR3 nucleotides are TGTGCCAGCAGCTCCATGGGAGATACGCAGTATTTT.

This clonotype was found a few times. V and J are TRBV20-1 and TRBJ2-7, with 8 bases matching TRBD1. With 2 bases clipped from V and 6 bases from J, the junction kept 9 bases outside the gene matches. The germline V gene encodes CDR1 DFQATT and CDR2 SNEGSKA (reference sequence). The CDR3 contains 14 residues. The CDR3 here is CSARHPDRVVEQYF. The CDR3 bases are TGCAGTGCTAGACACCCGGACAGGGTGGTCGAGCAGTACTTC.

This rearrangement joins TRBV5-1 to TRBJ2-1; possibly TRBD2 for D (6 bases). CDR1 is SGHRS and CDR2 is YFSETQ in the germline V gene. The ends were cut back, 4 bases at V and 13 bases at J, with 21 bases in the middle. This CDR3 is built from 14 residues. The CDR3 loop is CASSTTSREETQFF. The CDR3 DNA is TGCGCCAGCAGCACTACTAGCAGGGAAGAGACCCAGTTCTTC. Full variable domain (remainder filled in from reference TRBV5-1 and TRBJ2-1): KAGVTQTPRYLIKTRGQQVTLSCSPISGHRSVSWYQQTPGQGLQFLFEYFSETQRNKGNFPGRFSGRQFSNSRSEMNVSTLELGDSALYLCASSTTSREETQFFGPGTRLTVL.

A note on this clonotype: This may stem from a read error, because a much larger clone lies one nucleotide away. The chain combines TRBV29-1 with TRBJ2-7; D might be TRBD1 or TRBD2, each matching 5 bases. CDR1 and CDR2 from the germline V gene are SQVTM and ANQGSEA. Trimming took off 6 bases at V and 6 bases at J, with 18 bases between the two ends. There are 13 residues in the CDR3. CDR3 in amino acids: CSVKAGTPVEQYF. CDR3 in DNA: TGCAGCGTGAAAGCCGGGACCCCGGTCGAGCAGTACTTC.